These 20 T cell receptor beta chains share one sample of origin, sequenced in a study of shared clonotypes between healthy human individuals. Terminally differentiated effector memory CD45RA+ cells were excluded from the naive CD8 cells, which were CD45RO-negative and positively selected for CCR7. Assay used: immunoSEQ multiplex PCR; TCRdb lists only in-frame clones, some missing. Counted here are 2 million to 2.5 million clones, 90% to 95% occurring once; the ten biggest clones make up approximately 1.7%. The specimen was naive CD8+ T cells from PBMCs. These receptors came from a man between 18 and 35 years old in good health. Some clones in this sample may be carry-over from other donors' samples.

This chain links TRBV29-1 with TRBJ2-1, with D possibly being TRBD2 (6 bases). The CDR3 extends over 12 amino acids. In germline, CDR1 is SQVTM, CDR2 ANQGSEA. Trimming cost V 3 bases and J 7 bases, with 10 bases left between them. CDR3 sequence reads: CSVDGGANEQFF. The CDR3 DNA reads TGCAGCGTTGACGGAGGGGCTAATGAGCAGTTCTTC.

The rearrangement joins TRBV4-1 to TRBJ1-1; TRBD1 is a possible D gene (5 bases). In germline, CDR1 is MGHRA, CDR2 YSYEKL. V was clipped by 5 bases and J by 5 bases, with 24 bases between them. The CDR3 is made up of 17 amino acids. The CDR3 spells CASSSPGAGPWGTEAFF. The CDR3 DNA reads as TGCGCCAGCAGCTCCCCTGGGGCAGGGCCCTGGGGGACTGAAGCTTTCTTT.

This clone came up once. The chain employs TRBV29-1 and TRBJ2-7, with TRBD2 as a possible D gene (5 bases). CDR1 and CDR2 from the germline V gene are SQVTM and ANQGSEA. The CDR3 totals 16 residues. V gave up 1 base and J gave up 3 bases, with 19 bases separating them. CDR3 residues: CSVEAPPAAGYYEQYF. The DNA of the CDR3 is TGCAGCGTTGAAGCTCCCCCGGCGGCGGGCTACTACGAGCAGTACTTC.

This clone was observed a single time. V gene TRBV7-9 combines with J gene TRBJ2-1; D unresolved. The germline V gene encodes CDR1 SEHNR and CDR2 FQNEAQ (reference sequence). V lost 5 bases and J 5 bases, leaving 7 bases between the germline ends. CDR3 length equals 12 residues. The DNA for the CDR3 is TGTGCCAGCAGCGCCGGTAACAATGAGCAGTTCTTC. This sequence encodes CASSAGNNEQFF.

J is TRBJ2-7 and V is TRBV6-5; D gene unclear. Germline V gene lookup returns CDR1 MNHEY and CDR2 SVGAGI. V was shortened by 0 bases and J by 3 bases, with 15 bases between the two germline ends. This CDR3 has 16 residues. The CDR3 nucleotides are TGTGCCAGCAGTTACTCCGCCGGCGACTCCTTCTACGAGCAGTACTTC. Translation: CASSYSAGDSFYEQYF.

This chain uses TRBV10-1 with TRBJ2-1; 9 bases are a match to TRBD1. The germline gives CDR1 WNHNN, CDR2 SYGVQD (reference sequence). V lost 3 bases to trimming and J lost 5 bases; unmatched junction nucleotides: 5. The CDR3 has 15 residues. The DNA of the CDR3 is TGCGCCAGCAGTGACGGGACAGGGAGGGACAATGAGCAGTTCTTC. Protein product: CASSDGTGRDNEQFF.

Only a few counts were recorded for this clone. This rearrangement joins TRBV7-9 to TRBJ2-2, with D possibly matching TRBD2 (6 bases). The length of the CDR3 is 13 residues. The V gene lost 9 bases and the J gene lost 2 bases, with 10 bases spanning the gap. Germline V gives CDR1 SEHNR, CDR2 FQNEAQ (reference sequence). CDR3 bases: TGTGCCAGTGCGGGGATAAACACCGGGGAGCTGTTTTTT. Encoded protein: CASAGINTGELFF.

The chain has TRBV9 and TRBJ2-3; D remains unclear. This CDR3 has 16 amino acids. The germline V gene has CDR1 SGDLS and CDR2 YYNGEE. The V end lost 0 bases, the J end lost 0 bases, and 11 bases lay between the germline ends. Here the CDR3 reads CASSVAVIASTDTQYF. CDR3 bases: TGTGCCAGCAGCGTAGCTGTCATCGCAAGCACAGATACGCAGTATTTT.

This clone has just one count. For the CDR3, the DNA is TGTGCCAGCAGCGGGGGGACAGGGGCTGCTGGGGCCAACGTCCTGACTTTC. This codes for CASSGGTGAAGANVLTF. The chain uses TRBV7-9 and TRBJ2-6; the match to TRBD1 covers 10 bases. Germline CDR1 and CDR2: SEHNR and FQNEAQ (reference sequence). The length of the CDR3 is 17 residues. V gave up 5 bases and J gave up 2 bases; unmatched junction bases: 6.

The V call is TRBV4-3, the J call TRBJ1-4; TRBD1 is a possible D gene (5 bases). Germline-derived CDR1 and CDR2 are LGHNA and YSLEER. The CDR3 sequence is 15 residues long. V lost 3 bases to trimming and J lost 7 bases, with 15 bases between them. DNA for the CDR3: TGCGCCAGCAGCCAGGGGGGGGGATTGGGTGAAAAACTGTTTTTT. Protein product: CASSQGGGLGEKLFF.

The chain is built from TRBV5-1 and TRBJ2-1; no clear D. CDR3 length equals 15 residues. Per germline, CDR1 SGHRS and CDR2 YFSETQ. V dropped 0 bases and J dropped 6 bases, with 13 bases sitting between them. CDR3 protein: CASSLEGSMGNEQFF. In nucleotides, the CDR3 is TGCGCCAGCAGCTTGGAGGGTAGCATGGGCAATGAGCAGTTCTTC.

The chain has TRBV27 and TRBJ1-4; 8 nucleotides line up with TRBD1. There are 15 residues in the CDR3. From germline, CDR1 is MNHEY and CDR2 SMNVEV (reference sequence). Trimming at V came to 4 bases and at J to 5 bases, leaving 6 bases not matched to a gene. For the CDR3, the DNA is TGTGCCAGCAGTTCGCGGACAGGGTTCAATGAAAAACTGTTTTTT. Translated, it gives CASSSRTGFNEKLFF.

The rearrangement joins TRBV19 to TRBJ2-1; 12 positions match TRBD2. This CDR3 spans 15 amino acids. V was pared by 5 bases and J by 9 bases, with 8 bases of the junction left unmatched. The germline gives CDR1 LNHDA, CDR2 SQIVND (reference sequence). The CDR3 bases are TGTGCCAGTAGTGATGCGACTAGCGGGAGTACTGAGCAGTTCTTC. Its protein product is CASSDATSGSTEQFF.

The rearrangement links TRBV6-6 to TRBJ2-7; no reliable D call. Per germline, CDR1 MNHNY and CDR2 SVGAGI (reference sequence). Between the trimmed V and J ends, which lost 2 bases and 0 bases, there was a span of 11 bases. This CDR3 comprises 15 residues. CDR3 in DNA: TGTGCCAGCAGTTACAGCCCCGCGCCCTCCTACGAGCAGTACTTC. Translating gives CASSYSPAPSYEQYF.

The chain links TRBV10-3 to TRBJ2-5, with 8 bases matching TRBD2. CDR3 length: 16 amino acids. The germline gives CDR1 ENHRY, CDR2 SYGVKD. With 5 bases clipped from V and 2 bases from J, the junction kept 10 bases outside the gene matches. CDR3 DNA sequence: TGTGCCATCAGTCTAGGCGGGGGGCTAGGACAAGAGACCCAGTACTTC. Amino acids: CAISLGGGLGQETQYF.

In nucleotides, the CDR3 is TGTGCCAGCACCCCGGTCGGGCAGGGCTCCACAGATACGCAGTATTTT. Translating it yields CASTPVGQGSTDTQYF. The rearrangement joins TRBV9 to TRBJ2-3; possibly TRBD1 for D (5 bases). Germline V gene data show CDR1 as SGDLS and CDR2 as YYNGEE. The V gene lost 6 bases and the J gene lost 2 bases, with 19 bases spanning the gap. The CDR3 loop spans 16 amino acids.

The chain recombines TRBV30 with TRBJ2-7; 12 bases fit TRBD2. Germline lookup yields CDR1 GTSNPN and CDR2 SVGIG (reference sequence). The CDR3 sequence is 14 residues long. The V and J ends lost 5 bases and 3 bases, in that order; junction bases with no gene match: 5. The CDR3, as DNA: TGTGCCTGGGGGACTAGCGGGCGGGTCTACGAGCAGTACTTC. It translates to CAWGTSGRVYEQYF.

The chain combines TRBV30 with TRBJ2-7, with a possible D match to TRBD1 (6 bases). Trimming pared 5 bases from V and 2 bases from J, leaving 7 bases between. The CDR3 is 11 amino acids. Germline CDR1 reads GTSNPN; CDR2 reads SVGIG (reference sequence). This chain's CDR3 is CAWRTAYEQYF. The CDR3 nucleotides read TGTGCCTGGCGGACAGCCTACGAGCAGTACTTC.

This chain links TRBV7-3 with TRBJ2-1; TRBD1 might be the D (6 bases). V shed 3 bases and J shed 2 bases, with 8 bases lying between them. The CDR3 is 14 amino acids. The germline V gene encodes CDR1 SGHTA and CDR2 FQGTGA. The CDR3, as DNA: TGTGCCAGCAGCTTGCAGGGGCCCTACAATGAGCAGTTCTTC. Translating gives CASSLQGPYNEQFF.

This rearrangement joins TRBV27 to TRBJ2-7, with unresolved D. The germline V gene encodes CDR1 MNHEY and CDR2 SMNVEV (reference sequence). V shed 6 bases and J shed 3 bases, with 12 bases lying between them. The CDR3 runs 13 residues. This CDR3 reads CASSLGFHYEQYF. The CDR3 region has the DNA TGTGCCAGCAGCCTTGGGTTCCACTACGAGCAGTACTTC.